This is a list of T cell receptor beta chains from one sample in a study of a mutant IDH1 vaccine in newly diagnosed glioma. Sequencing was performed with immunoSEQ multiplex PCR; in TCRdb, only in-frame clones are kept and a portion is missing. The top ten clones hold 0.6% to 0.95% of a sample with 60,000 to 100,000 clones, around 85% of them seen once. No antigen has been assigned to these receptors. The sequencing used PBMCs, collected from a glioma patient whose treatment included an IDH1 peptide vaccine. These receptors came from a woman between 45 and 60 years old with glioma. Each CDR3 is given with its conserved first and last residue. A D gene is named only where the DNA matches it firmly. The size field is filled for only some rows; it gives once, few, many or a size class.

NA	TRBD1	TRBV5-8	TRBJ2-2	TGTGCCAGCAGCTTAGGGACAGTGGAAAACACCGGGGAGCTGTTTTTT	CASSLGTVENTGELFF
NA	NA	TRBV4-1	TRBJ2-7	TGCGCCAGCAGCCAAGAAGGTGTACAGTCCGCCGAGCAGTACTTC	CASSQEGVQSAEQYF
NA	NA	TRBV7-8	TRBJ1-3	TGTGCCAGCAGCTTATATAGGATACCCACTCCTGGAAACACCATATATTTT	CASSLYRIPTPGNTIYF
few	NA	TRBV11-2	TRBJ2-7	TGTGCCAGCAGCTTAATGGAGACTACCTACGAGCAGTACTTC	CASSLMETTYEQYF
NA	TRBD2	TRBV10-3	TRBJ2-5	TGTGCCATCAGTGCCCCGGGGGGGAGGGAGACCCAGTACTTC	CAISAPGGRETQYF
once	NA	TRBV19	TRBJ2-1	TGTGCCAGTAACAGGGCCGTCTGGGAGCCTCAGTTCTTC	CASNRAVWEPQFF
NA	NA	TRBV27	TRBJ1-5	TGTGCCAGCAGCGTCGACAGATTACAGCCCCAGCATTTT	CASSVDRLQPQHF
NA	NA	TRBV2	TRBJ2-1	TGTGCCGGGGGCCGGGACTCCCAGAAGGAAGAGCAGTTCTTC	CAGGRDSQKEEQFF
NA	NA	TRBV30	TRBJ2-2	TGTGCCTGGAGTGTAAGCACCGGGGAGCTGTTTTTT	CAWSVSTGELFF
NA	NA	TRBV2	TRBJ2-7	TGTGCCAGCAATTGGGGCAGCGAGCAGTACTTC	CASNWGSEQYF
NA	TRBD2	TRBV4-2	TRBJ2-1	TGTGCCAGCAGCCAGCCAAGCGGGAGCTCCTACAATGAGCAGTTCTTC	CASSQPSGSSYNEQFF
once	NA	TRBV5-6	TRBJ2-7	TGTGCCAGCAGCTCGATCTTCAGGACTTCATCCTACGAGCAGTACTTC	CASSSIFRTSSYEQYF
NA	NA	TRBV7-9	TRBJ2-7	TGTGCCAGCAGCTCAGGGCAGGAGTACGAGCAGTACTTC	CASSSGQEYEQYF
NA	NA	TRBV28	TRBJ1-5	TGTGCCAGCAGTCTCCTTAATCAGCCCCAGCATTTT	CASSLLNQPQHF
NA	NA	TRBV7-2	TRBJ1-1	TGTGCCAGCAGCTTAGATCAGGGCATGAACACTGAAGCTTTCTTT	CASSLDQGMNTEAFF
once	NA	TRBV7-8	TRBJ1-5	TGTGCCAGCAGCAGAACAGGGCCTCAGCCCCAGCATTTT	CASSRTGPQPQHF
NA	NA	TRBV5-1	TRBJ2-7	TGCGCCAGCAGCTTGGCCCCCGGGACACACTACGAGCAGTACTTC	CASSLAPGTHYEQYF
NA	TRBD2	TRBV4-1	TRBJ2-4	TGCGCCAGCAGCCAAGGTGGAGGGACTAGCGGGAGGCTAGCCAAAAACATTCAGTACTTC	CASSQGGGTSGRLAKNIQYF
NA	TRBD1	TRBV6-5	TRBJ1-2	TGTGCCAGCAGTTACTCTGGGACAGATGGCTACACCTTC	CASSYSGTDGYTF
NA	TRBD1	TRBV11-2	TRBJ2-7	TGTGCCAGCAGCCAAGACAGGGGACATTACGAGCAGTACTTC	CASSQDRGHYEQYF
NA	NA	TRBV5-1	TRBJ2-7	TGCGCCAGCACATTACTGGACGGCTCCTACGAGCAGTACTTC	CASTLLDGSYEQYF
NA	NA	TRBV6-5	TRBJ2-7	TGTGCCAGCAGTTACTCGGGGTCCTACGAGCAGTACTTC	CASSYSGSYEQYF
NA	TRBD1	TRBV4-1	TRBJ2-5	TGCGCCAGCAGCCAGGGACAGTACCAAGAGACCCAGTACTTC	CASSQGQYQETQYF
NA	TRBD1	TRBV6-1	TRBJ1-3	TGTGCCAGCAGGCCACAGGGGACTGGAAACACCATATATTTT	CASRPQGTGNTIYF
NA	NA	TRBV19	TRBJ2-1	TGTGCCAGTAGTCTGCACGGGCAGCTGAGCTCCTACAATGAGCAGTTCTTC	CASSLHGQLSSYNEQFF
NA	TRBD2	TRBV7-9	TRBJ2-5	TGTGCCAGCAGCTTAGCGCTTGTAGCGGGACGGGTCGAGACCCAGTACTTC	CASSLALVAGRVETQYF